The 32 T cell receptor delta chains in this list originate from one sample, sequenced in a study of gamma-delta chains in newborns, infants, children (dated by TCRdb to about 2019). TCRdb lists the instrument as Illumina MiSeq. With CATT, TCRdb called clones again from the public reads; duplicate DNA rows were later joined. Recorded for this sample are 14,000 to 15,000 delta-chain clones; approximately 7% of them occurred a single time. Of the sample, approximately 20% is held by the ten largest clones. The material sequenced was blood. Receptors originate from a child who was a newborn, infant or young child, either healthy, febrile or measles-vaccinated (not recorded which).

For this clone: TCRdb assigns this DNA the protein of a much larger clone, which departs from its translation at residue 4; this likely reflects a read error, and the protein shown comes from translating the DNA. The sample carries other DNA sequences with the same CDR3. CDR3 sequence reads: CACGILGDTAQLFF. The CDR3 nucleotides read TGTGCCTGTGGCATACTGGGGGATACAGCACAACTCTTCTTT. The V and J genes are TRDV2 and TRDJ2, with TRDD3 identical over 10 bases. The length of the CDR3 is 14 residues. V was pared by 5 bases and J by 5 bases, with 4 bases of the junction left unmatched. The V gene's germline CDR1 is GEAIGNYY and CDR2 EKD.

This clone was detected a few times. TCRdb shows a much larger clone's protein in place of this DNA's translation, and the two differ at residue 12, likely through a read error; the protein shown is translated from the DNA. This rearrangement joins TRDV2 to TRDJ3; 8 bases line up with TRDD3. The CDR3 covers 18 residues. The germline V gene has CDR1 GEAIGNYY and CDR2 EKD. Here the CDR3 DNA reads TGTGCCTGTGACGTACTGGGGGGGAGCTCCTGGGGCACCCGACAGATGTTTTTC. Protein product: CACDVLGGSSWGTRQMFF.

In the case of this clone: With a far larger clone one base away, a read error is the likely cause. The rearrangement links TRDV2 to TRDJ3; 13 bases agree with TRDD3. The CDR3 runs to 20 residues. Germline CDR1 GEAIGNYY, CDR2 EKD. This chain's CDR3 is CACDTVLGDTSSCDTRQMFF. Written as DNA, the CDR3 is TGTGCCTGTGACACCGTACTGGGGGATACGAGCTCCTGTGACACCCGACAGATGTTTTTC.

The genes are TRDV2 and TRDJ1; tentative D call: TRDD3 (5 bases). V lost 1 base to trimming and J lost 0 bases, with 11 bases between them. Germline V lookup: CDR1 GEAIGNYY, CDR2 EKD. There are 15 residues in the CDR3. CDR3 sequence reads: CACDTVGKYTDKLIF. CDR3 in DNA: TGTGCCTGTGACACGGTGGGGAAGTACACCGATAAACTCATCTTT.

This clone was seen only a few times. This may be a read error: a much more frequent sequence differs by one nucleotide. The same CDR3 can be traced to other DNA sequences in this sample. The chain employs TRDV2 and TRDJ2, with a weak D call TRDD3 (6 bases). The CDR3 covers 14 residues. Germline V gives CDR1 GEAIGNYY, CDR2 EKD. CDR3 sequence: CACGVGVLTAQLFF. The CDR3 DNA reads TGTGCCTGTGGGGTGGGGGTCTTGACAGCACAACTATTCTTT.

With regard to this clone: This sample includes further DNA sequences coding for the same CDR3. The chain is built from TRDV2 and TRDJ3, with 7 bases lining up with TRDD3. CDR1 and CDR2 from the germline V gene are GEAIGNYY and EKD. The V and J ends lost 7 bases and 0 bases, in that order; junction bases with no gene match: 8. The CDR3 has 17 amino acids. The CDR3 sequence is CACGILGSSWDTRQMFF. Here the CDR3 DNA reads TGTGCCTGCGGCATACTGGGGAGCTCCTGGGACACCCGACAGATGTTTTTC.

This clone has more than one count but fewer than ten. This chain connects TRDV2 to TRDJ3, with a tentative D call TRDD3 (6 bases). This CDR3 spans 21 amino acids. Germline assignment: CDR1 GEAIGNYY and CDR2 EKD. V was trimmed by 0 bases and J by 5 bases, leaving 25 bases between them. The CDR3 region is CACDTAGWVIRGARDTRQMFF. CDR3 sequence (DNA): TGTGCCTGTGACACCGCGGGCTGGGTGATACGCGGCGCGAGGGACACCCGACAGATGTTTTTC.

The table lists this clone with a few counts. The junction and the germline gene differ at one end; a read error may be behind it. This chain uses TRDV2 with TRDJ2; D is possibly TRDD3 (6 bases). CDR1 GEAIGNYY and CDR2 EKD come from the germline V gene. There are 16 residues in the CDR3. Here the CDR3 reads CACDTVGATLTAQLFF. CDR3 nucleotides: TGTGCCTGTGACACCGTGGGGGCTACTTTGACAGCCCAACTCTTCTTT.

This rearrangement joins TRDV1 to TRDJ1; 13 nucleotides line up with TRDD3. The germline CDR1 and CDR2 sequences are TSWWSYY and QGS. The V gene end was trimmed by 2 bases and the J gene end by 3 bases; junction bases not matched to a gene: 9. The CDR3 runs 18 residues. CDR3 in amino acids: CALGEGLPTGGYADKLIF. The CDR3 DNA reads as TGTGCTCTTGGGGAAGGCCTTCCTACTGGGGGATACGCCGATAAACTCATCTTT.

Concerning this clone itself: Germline is not matched at one junction end, which may reflect a read error. The sample holds other DNA sequences that translate to the same CDR3. V and J are TRDV2 and TRDJ3; D call uncertain. CDR1 and CDR2 from the germline V gene are GEAIGNYY and EKD. The CDR3 totals 17 residues. CDR3 residues: CACDTVGSSWDTRQMFF. For the CDR3, the DNA is TGCGCCTGTGACACCGTGGGCAGCTCCTGGGACACCCGACAGATGTTTTTC.

This clone has a handful of counts. The protein held in TCRdb is that of a much larger clone and does not match this DNA's translation at residue 10, likely because of a read error; the protein shown is translated from the DNA. The rearrangement uses TRDV2 and TRDJ3; 10 positions agree with TRDD3. The germline V gene has CDR1 GEAIGNYY and CDR2 EKD. The CDR3 has 17 residues. CDR3 bases: TGTGCCTGTGACACTGGGGGATACTCCCGGGACACCCGACAGATGTTTTTC. Translated, it gives CACDTGGYSRDTRQMFF.

A remark on this clone: TCRdb's listed protein matches a much larger clone and diverges from this DNA's translation at residue 8, likely through a read error; the protein shown comes from the DNA. V and J are TRDV2 and TRDJ3, with TRDD3 matching 8 bases. Germline V CDR1 and CDR2: GEAIGNYY, EKD. With V trimmed by 2 bases and J by 1 base, 9 bases remained unmatched. The CDR3 consists of 19 residues. CDR3 in DNA: TGTGCCTGTGACAAAGTACTGAGGGATACGTCCTGGGACACCCGACAGATGTTTTTC. This translates into CACDKVLRDTSWDTRQMFF.

The table lists this clone with a few counts. The rearrangement joins TRDV2 to TRDJ1; 8 bases agree with TRDD3. CDR1 is GEAIGNYY and CDR2 is EKD in the germline V gene. V lost 1 base to trimming and J lost 0 bases; unmatched junction nucleotides: 9. The CDR3 is 17 residues long. CDR3 coding DNA: TGTGCCTGTGACACGATTCCTGGGGGACCGTACACCGATAAACTCATCTTT. It specifies CACDTIPGGPYTDKLIF.

As to this clone: TCRdb's entry gives the protein of a much larger clone, which mismatches this DNA's translation at residue 13, likely from a read error; the protein reported here is translated from the DNA. The chain has TRDV2 and TRDJ3; 7 bases are shared with TRDD3. Germline assignment: CDR1 GEAIGNYY and CDR2 EKD. This CDR3 has 18 residues. The CDR3 nucleotides read TGTGCCTGTGACACCGTGGGGGAGAGCTCCTGGGACGCCCGACAGATGTTTTTC. This encodes CACDTVGESSWDARQMFF.

This clone was found a few times. The genes are TRDV2 and TRDJ3; 8 positions match TRDD3. V trimming: 3 bases; J trimming: 0 bases; junction bases outside the gene matches: 6. From germline, CDR1 is GEAIGNYY and CDR2 EKD. The CDR3 sequence is 18 residues long. The CDR3 sequence: CACDDVLGASWDTRQMFF. As DNA, the CDR3 is TGTGCCTGTGACGACGTACTGGGGGCCTCCTGGGACACCCGACAGATGTTTTTC.

This clone has only a few counts. The chain is built from TRDV2 and TRDJ3; the match to TRDD3 covers 13 bases. The CDR3 is 21 residues long. The germline V gene has CDR1 GEAIGNYY and CDR2 EKD. Trimming removed 0 bases from V and 3 bases from J; junction bases left unmatched: 10. The CDR3 loop is CACDTPSTGGYGNWDTRQMFF. As DNA, the CDR3 is TGTGCCTGTGACACCCCCTCCACTGGGGGATACGGAAACTGGGACACCCGACAGATGTTTTTC.

Points on this clone: The sample carries other DNA sequences with the same CDR3. The chain employs TRDV2 and TRDJ3, with TRDD3 identical over 11 bases. The germline gives CDR1 GEAIGNYY, CDR2 EKD. The trim removed 0 bases at V and 2 bases at J, leaving 8 bases unmatched. CDR3 length equals 20 residues. The CDR3 coding sequence is TGTGCCTGTGACACCGTTGTTGGGGGATACGCGCCCTGGGACACCCGACAGATGTTTTTC. This gives the protein CACDTVVGGYAPWDTRQMFF.

The genes are TRDV2 and TRDJ3; 8 positions match TRDD3. J lost 1 base, V lost 2 bases, and 3 bases had no gene match. Germline V gene data show CDR1 as GEAIGNYY and CDR2 as EKD. The CDR3 has 17 residues. CDR3 coding DNA: TGTGCCTGTGACAGCTGGGGGACGTCCTGGGACACCCGACAGATGTTTTTC. Translated, it gives CACDSWGTSWDTRQMFF.

This clone turned up a few times. The CDR3, as DNA: TGTGCCTGTGACGCCTTACTGGGTGCTAGCTCCTGGGACACCCGACAGATGTTTTTC. Its protein product is CACDALLGASSWDTRQMFF. This chain uses TRDV2 with TRDJ3, with TRDD3 as a possible D gene (6 bases). The CDR3 extends over 19 amino acids. Between the trimmed V and J ends, which lost 3 bases and 0 bases, there was a span of 17 bases. The V gene's germline CDR1 is GEAIGNYY and CDR2 EKD.

To note about this clone: In the same sample, other DNA sequences code for this CDR3. The chain combines TRDV2 with TRDJ3, with TRDD3 identical over 9 bases. The CDR3 contains 18 residues. V was clipped by 7 bases and J by 1 base; unmatched bases: 10. Per the germline V gene, CDR1 is GEAIGNYY and CDR2 is EKD. The CDR3 nucleotides are TGTGCCTGCGACCCTTTGGGGGATAAATCCTGGGACACCCGACAGATGTTTTTC. As protein: CACDPLGDKSWDTRQMFF.

This clone counts as medium-sized (0.01 to 0.1%). The likely explanation is a read error, given a far larger clone one base away. The chain employs TRDV2 and TRDJ3; 8 bases map to TRDD3. The CDR3 sequence is 17 residues long. Per germline, CDR1 GEAIGNYY and CDR2 EKD. The CDR3: CARDTWGSSWDTRQMFF. CDR3 DNA sequence: TGTGCCCGTGACACCTGGGGGAGCTCCTGGGACACCCGACAGATGTTTTTC.

In this sample, this clone turned up many times. The gene calls are TRDV2 and TRDJ3; TRDD3 agrees at 7 bases. CDR3 length: 20 amino acids. CDR1 is GEAIGNYY and CDR2 is EKD in the germline V gene. V was clipped by 0 bases and J by 0 bases; unmatched bases: 10. CDR3 amino acids: CACDTIGGSASSWDTRQMFF. CDR3 sequence (DNA): TGTGCCTGTGACACCATAGGGGGATCCGCAAGCTCCTGGGACACCCGACAGATGTTTTTC.

About this clone: Other DNA sequences of this sample code for an identical CDR3. The V and J genes are TRDV2 and TRDJ3, with 10 bases that match TRDD3. This CDR3 is built from 19 residues. Germline CDR1 and CDR2: GEAIGNYY and EKD. J gave up 0 bases and V 1 base, and 5 bases lay outside the gene matches. CDR3 DNA: TGTGCCTGTGACACTGGGGGATACTCCAGCTCCTGGGACACCCGACAGATGTTTTTC. This encodes CACDTGGYSSSWDTRQMFF.

This clone has a count of ten or more. One base separates it from a far larger clone, so it is likely a read error. DNA for the CDR3: TGTGCCTGTGACAACTGGGGGAGCTCCTTGGACACCCGACAGATGTTTTTC. This gives the protein CACDNWGSSLDTRQMFF. This rearrangement joins TRDV2 to TRDJ3, with 9 positions matching TRDD3. There are 17 residues in the CDR3. Germline V gene data show CDR1 as GEAIGNYY and CDR2 as EKD.

The J gene is TRDJ1, the V gene TRDV1; a weak D match, TRDD3 (5 bases). The CDR3 length is 19 residues. The V gene's germline CDR1 is TSWWSYY and CDR2 QGS. Trimming took off 3 bases at V and 1 base at J, with 24 bases between the two ends. CDR3 nucleotide sequence: TGTGCTCTTGGGGACTATACGGGGCAGAGGTACAAGAGCACCGATAAACTCATCTTT. Its translation: CALGDYTGQRYKSTDKLIF.

Concerning this clone: A much larger clone differs from this one at a single base, so this may be a read error. Different DNA sequences within this sample yield the same CDR3. V usage is TRDV2 and J usage is TRDJ3; 7 bases are shared with TRDD3. Looked up from germline, CDR1 is GEAIGNYY and CDR2 is EKD. The CDR3 is 17 amino acids. For the CDR3, the DNA is TGTGCCTGTGACCTTGCTGGGGGCTCCTGGGACACCCGGCAGATGTTTTTC. Its translation is CACDLAGGSWDTRQMFF.

The chain carries TRDV2 and TRDJ3; 11 bases are a match to TRDD3. The CDR3 runs 19 residues. Germline lookup yields CDR1 GEAIGNYY and CDR2 EKD. Germline trimming cut 3 bases from V and 1 base from J; bases unmatched to any gene: 7. This chain's CDR3 is CACDPVHWGISWDTRQMFF. CDR3 nucleotides: TGTGCCTGTGACCCAGTTCACTGGGGGATATCCTGGGACACCCGACAGATGTTTTTC.

The chain uses TRDV2 and TRDJ2; 9 positions agree with TRDD3. The CDR3 consists of 15 residues. Germline CDR1 reads GEAIGNYY; CDR2 reads EKD. With V trimmed by 1 base and J by 6 bases, 5 bases remained unmatched. CDR3 sequence reads: CACDTLGDAAAQLFF. CDR3 nucleotides: TGTGCCTGTGACACTCTGGGGGATGCGGCAGCACAACTCTTCTTT.

This clone was picked up a small number of times. A far larger clone is a single base away, which makes a read error likely. The V call is TRDV2, the J call TRDJ3; TRDD3 agrees at 7 bases. The V gene's germline CDR1 is GEAIGNYY and CDR2 EKD. This CDR3 region has 16 residues. CDR3 sequence reads: CACGTWGYWDTRQMFF. CDR3 nucleotides: TGTGCCTGTGGCACCTGGGGATACTGGGACACCCGACAGATGTTTTTC.

In regard to this clone: A much bigger clone sits one base away, suggesting this may be a read error. This CDR3 is also generated by other DNA sequences in the sample. The chain links TRDV2 to TRDJ2; 12 nucleotides match TRDD3. Germline V lookup: CDR1 GEAIGNYY, CDR2 EKD. CDR3 length: 17 amino acids. The CDR3 DNA is TGCGCCTGTGACGTACTGGGGGATACTTTTTTGACAGCACAACTCTTCTTT. Amino acids: CACDVLGDTFLTAQLFF.

Turning to this clone: Additional DNA sequences in this sample encode the identical CDR3. J is TRDJ1 and V is TRDV2; 10 bases align to TRDD3. V lost 0 bases and J lost 2; bases outside the gene matches: 2. Germline V gene data show CDR1 as GEAIGNYY and CDR2 as EKD. The CDR3 consists of 15 residues. The DNA for the CDR3 is TGTGCCTGTGACACCCTACTGGGGGATACCGATAAACTCATCTTT. This codes for CACDTLLGDTDKLIF.

This clone was picked up a small number of times. The gene calls are TRDV2 and TRDJ3; 9 positions match TRDD3. With 2 bases clipped from V and 3 bases from J, the junction kept 4 bases outside the gene matches. Looked up from germline, CDR1 is GEAIGNYY and CDR2 is EKD. This CDR3 spans 17 amino acids. The CDR3 DNA reads as TGTGCCTGTGACAATACTGGGGGAAACTGGGACACCCGACAGATGTTTTTC. Encoded protein: CACDNTGGNWDTRQMFF.